The 17 T cell receptor beta chains below come from one sample, sequenced in a study of cytomegalovirus exposure and HLA in healthy donors. The PCR made use of 60 Vbeta and 13 Jbeta primers. The data were produced by immunoSEQ multiplex PCR, yet TCRdb's version contains in-frame clones alone and is incomplete. The sample has some 140,000 clones; around nine tenths are singletons. Sequencing was carried out using PBMCs. The receptors derive from a woman between 25 and 40 years old in good health and CMV-seronegative.

This chain links TRBV7-2 with TRBJ2-5; 11 positions agree with TRBD2. The J call may be incorrect, as the DNA end agrees better with TRBJ2-7. Germline CDR1 is SGHTA and CDR2 is FQGNSA. The CDR3 has 14 amino acids. The CDR3 bases are TGTGCCAGCAGCCTTAGCGGGGGGGCCTACGAGCAGTACTTC. It yields the protein CASSLSGGAYEQYF.

The rearrangement joins TRBV7-2 to TRBJ1-6; 7 nucleotides align to TRBD1. This CDR3 spans 14 amino acids. Unmatched junction bases numbered 6, after V lost 5 bases and J lost 8 bases. The germline V gene has CDR1 SGHTA and CDR2 FQGNSA. CDR3 DNA sequence: TGTGCCAGCAGCACCCGACAGGGATATTCACCCCTCCACTTT. Amino acids: CASSTRQGYSPLHF. The full variable domain, completed using reference TRBV7-2 and TRBJ1-6, is GAGVSQSPSNKVTEKGKDVELRCDPISGHTALYWYRQSLGQGLEFLIYFQGNSAPDKSGLPSDRFSAERTGGSVSTLTIQRTQQEDSAVYLCASSTRQGYSPLHFGNGTRLTVT.

The chain has TRBV28 and TRBJ2-7; no clear D. Germline CDR1 is MDHEN and CDR2 is SYDVKM. This CDR3 comprises 17 residues. Deletions cut 3 bases from V and 1 base from J, with 19 bases between. The CDR3 nucleotides read TGTGCCAGCAGTTTCCCCCTCGTGGGCAGGCCATCCTACGAGCAGTACTTC. Protein sequence: CASSFPLVGRPSYEQYF. The full variable domain, with the rest looked up from reference TRBV28 and TRBJ2-7, is DVKVTQSSRYLVKRTGEKVFLECVQDMDHENMFWYRQDPGLGLRLIYFSYDVKMKEKGDIPEGYSVSREKKERFSLILESASTNQTSMYLCASSFPLVGRPSYEQYFGPGTRLTVT.

The rearrangement links TRBV28 to TRBJ2-7, with D unclear. Germline V CDR1 and CDR2: MDHEN, SYDVKM. The CDR3 runs to 13 residues. The V and J ends lost 3 bases and 1 base respectively, with 7 bases between them. For the CDR3, the DNA is TGTGCCAGCAGTTTCATCATTTCCTACGAGCAGTACTTC. Residues: CASSFIISYEQYF.

This clone occurred once. V gene TRBV27 combines with J gene TRBJ2-7, with 7 bases lining up with TRBD2. The CDR3 totals 16 residues. From germline, CDR1 is MNHEY and CDR2 SMNVEV (reference sequence). After removal of 8 bases from V and 2 bases from J, the junction contained 15 bases not matched to a gene. In nucleotides, the CDR3 is TGTGCCAGCCGTATGGGAGGGTTCAGCGGGCCCTACGAGCAGTACTTC. The encoded protein is CASRMGGFSGPYEQYF.

This rearrangement joins TRBV27 to TRBJ2-5; 8 bases map to TRBD1. The J call may not be correct, given that the DNA end is closer to TRBJ2-7. Germline-derived CDR1 and CDR2 are MNHEY and SMNVEV (reference sequence). The CDR3 sequence is 17 residues long. CDR3 protein: CASSLSGGKAILYEQYF. The CDR3 coding sequence is TGTGCCAGCAGTCTCTCAGGGGGCAAAGCGATCCTATACGAGCAGTACTTC.

The chain couples TRBV6-5 to TRBJ1-5; 7 bases map to TRBD1. From germline, CDR1 is MNHEY and CDR2 SVGAGI. This CDR3 is 14 amino acids long. J gave up 4 bases and V 6 bases, and 6 bases lay outside the gene matches. In DNA form, the CDR3 reads TGTGCCAGCAGCCAGACAGGGAGGAATCAGCCCCAGCATTTT. It is translated as CASSQTGRNQPQHF.

The chain recombines TRBV7-2 with TRBJ2-3; 13 bases align to TRBD2. The junction had 10 bases not matched to a gene; V was cut back by 5 bases and J by 2 bases. CDR1 is SGHTA and CDR2 is FQGNSA in the germline V gene. The CDR3 is 18 amino acids. The DNA for the CDR3 is TGTGCCAGCAGCGCGCTGGCGACTAGCGGGAGGTACACAGATACGCAGTATTTT. Amino acids: CASSALATSGRYTDTQYF.

This clone has only one observation. The V call is TRBV4-3, the J call TRBJ2-7, with a weak D call TRBD2 (6 bases). This CDR3 is built from 13 residues. The germline V gene encodes CDR1 LGHNA and CDR2 YSLEER. The V end was cut by 5 bases, the J end by 2 bases, with 10 bases between. CDR3 loop: CASSSGLAYEQYF. In DNA form, the CDR3 reads TGCGCCAGCAGCTCGGGACTGGCCTACGAGCAGTACTTC.

This clone was found once. The chain uses TRBV9 and TRBJ2-7, with 11 bases fitting TRBD2. This CDR3 contains 16 residues. The junction had 4 bases not matched to a gene; V was cut back by 2 bases and J by 0 bases. Germline V gives CDR1 SGDLS, CDR2 YYNGEE. CDR3 sequence: CASSVAGTSGSYEQYF. The CDR3, as DNA: TGTGCCAGCAGCGTCGCGGGGACTAGCGGCTCCTACGAGCAGTACTTC.

This chain joins TRBV6-1 and TRBJ1-2; D remains unclear. The CDR3 has 13 residues. The V end was cut by 4 bases, the J end by 5 bases, with 11 bases between. Germline values: CDR1 MNHNS, CDR2 SASEGT. The CDR3 sequence is CASSAGQLYGYTF. The CDR3 nucleotides are TGTGCCAGCAGTGCAGGTCAGCTTTATGGCTACACCTTC.

The CDR3 is CASRQDYPYEQYF. CDR3 DNA sequence: TGTGCCAGCAGGCAGGACTATCCCTACGAGCAGTACTTC. The chain employs TRBV6-6 and TRBJ2-7, with a tentative D call TRBD2 (6 bases). The V and J ends lost 6 bases and 2 bases respectively, with 11 bases between them. The germline V gene encodes CDR1 MNHNY and CDR2 SVGAGI (reference sequence). The CDR3 sequence is 13 residues long.

The chain employs TRBV6-1 and TRBJ1-5, with TRBD1 as a possible D gene (6 bases). Germline V gene sequence: CDR1 MNHNS, CDR2 SASEGT. V lost 4 bases, J lost 2 bases, and 15 bases lay in between. The CDR3 spans 16 residues. CDR3 bases: TGTGCCAGCAGTGCCTATGGGGGCGCGGGCAATCAGCCCCAGCATTTT. It is translated as CASSAYGGAGNQPQHF.

The rearrangement links TRBV27 to TRBJ2-5, with TRBD2 matching over 13 bases. With V trimmed by 5 bases and J by 4 bases, 7 bases remained unmatched. The CDR3 sequence is 16 residues long. From germline, CDR1 is MNHEY and CDR2 SMNVEV (reference sequence). The CDR3 sequence is CASSELAGGFGETQYF. The CDR3, as DNA: TGTGCCAGCAGTGAACTAGCGGGAGGGTTCGGAGAGACCCAGTACTTC.

V usage is TRBV28 and J usage is TRBJ2-3, with 12 positions matching TRBD2. CDR1 and CDR2 from the germline V gene are MDHEN and SYDVKM. Unmatched junction bases numbered 7, after V lost 6 bases and J lost 3 bases. The CDR3 consists of 16 residues. The chain's CDR3 is CASSRAGTSGTDTQYF. CDR3 nucleotides: TGTGCCAGCAGCCGAGCGGGGACTAGCGGGACAGATACGCAGTATTTT.

The rearrangement uses TRBV10-3 and TRBJ2-1; 11 bases match TRBD1. From germline, CDR1 is ENHRY and CDR2 SYGVKD. V was clipped by 3 bases and J by 3 bases; unmatched bases: 13. This CDR3 has 19 amino acids. The CDR3 loop is CAISDLTKTDRGHYNEQFF. In DNA, the CDR3 is TGTGCCATCAGTGATTTAACAAAGACGGACAGGGGGCACTACAATGAGCAGTTCTTC.

This chain uses TRBV7-6 with TRBJ2-5, with 10 nucleotides matching TRBD1. The J call is doubtful: the DNA matches TRBJ2-7 better. The CDR3 consists of 15 residues. CDR1 is SGHVS, CDR2 FNYEAQ, per germline. The CDR3 nucleotides are TGTGCCAGCAGCTTGGACGGGACAGGGGTACACGAGCAGTACTTC. Encoded protein: CASSLDGTGVHEQYF.